The table lists the clone carrying this TCR beta chain with a few counts. Constant-region priming of roughly 0.45 ug total RNA yielded TCR beta cDNA. Construction of TCR beta libraries relied on three successive nested multiplex PCR rounds employing slightly modified ARM-PCR. Rounds one and two of PCR, each of around 9 cycles, were primed with TRBV1-TRBV30 forward primers and a C-beta reverse primer. TCRdb processed the multiplex PCR reads anew with MiXCR; each CDR3 protein has one entry. The sample comprises 180,000 or so distinct CDR3 sequences, roughly three fifths of which are singletons, and around 68% rests with the top ten. The authors took blood RNA from unsorted whole blood and also extracted germline DNA. With chronic HBV infection, the patients were also treatment-naive. Presurgery, 4 to 4.5 milliliters of peripheral blood were collected. The data were obtained in a study of tumor-infiltrating lymphocytes in primary liver carcinoma. About the research overall: The yield of productive TCRbeta reads per sample was roughly 3.65 to 7.5 million and was similar across tissue types.

CDR1 and CDR2 from the germline V gene are MNHEY and SVGEGT. This CDR3 region has 16 residues. Trimming took 5 bases from V and 7 from J; bases not matched to a gene: 13. This receptor was taken from a man in his forties with primary liver carcinoma and hepatitis B virus infection. The chain links TRBV6-2 or TRBV6-3 to TRBJ2-1, with TRBD1 matching 8 bases. The sequencing sample was made of peripheral blood. CDR3 region: CASSPIQGVIVNEQFF. The CDR3, as DNA: TGTGCCAGCAGTCCCATACAGGGGGTCATTGTTAATGAGCAGTTCTTC.